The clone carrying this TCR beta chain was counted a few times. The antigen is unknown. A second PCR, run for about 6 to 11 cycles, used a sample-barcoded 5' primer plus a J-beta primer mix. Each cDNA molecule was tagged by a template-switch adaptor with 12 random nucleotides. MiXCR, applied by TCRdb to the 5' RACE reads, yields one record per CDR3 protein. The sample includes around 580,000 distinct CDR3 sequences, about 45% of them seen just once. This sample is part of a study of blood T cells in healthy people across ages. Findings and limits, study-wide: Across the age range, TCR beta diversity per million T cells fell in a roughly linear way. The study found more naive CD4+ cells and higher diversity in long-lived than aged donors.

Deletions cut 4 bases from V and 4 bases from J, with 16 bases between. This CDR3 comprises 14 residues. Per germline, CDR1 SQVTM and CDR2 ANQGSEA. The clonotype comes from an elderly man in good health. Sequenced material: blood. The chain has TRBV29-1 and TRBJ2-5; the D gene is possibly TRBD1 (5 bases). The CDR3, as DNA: TGCAGCGTTGGGCCGGGCCCAGGGCGAGAGACCCAGTACTTC. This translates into CSVGPGPGRETQYF.